Sequencing of this T cell receptor (beta chain) was carried out in a study of blood T cell repertoires in COVID-19. Whole-study context: Sites across the United States, Italy and Spain contributed samples from acute and convalescent COVID-19. T cells, B-cell-depleted T cells, or PBMCs supplied cDNA or gDNA.

Authors' processing steps: The assay estimated nucleated cells by amplifying reference gene primers. The protocol was immunoSEQ multiplex PCR, while the TCRdb copy is restricted to in-frame clones and leaves out a portion. V, J and clone size reflect that table, while D and trimming were determined from the DNA. The data show over 85,000 clones, 88% seen once. The germline V gene encodes CDR1 SGHRS and CDR2 YFSETQ. J lost 5 bases, V lost 0 bases, and 6 bases had no gene match. This CDR3 is built from 15 residues. The specimen sequenced was peripheral blood. This receptor was identified in a woman in her sixties or seventies with acute or convalescent COVID-19. The chain employs TRBV5-1 and TRBJ2-5; 8 nucleotides line up with TRBD2. The CDR3 DNA sequence: TGCGCCAGCAGCTTGGGGAGCGGGAGCGGCGAGACCCAGTACTTC. The encoded protein is CASSLGSGSGETQYF.